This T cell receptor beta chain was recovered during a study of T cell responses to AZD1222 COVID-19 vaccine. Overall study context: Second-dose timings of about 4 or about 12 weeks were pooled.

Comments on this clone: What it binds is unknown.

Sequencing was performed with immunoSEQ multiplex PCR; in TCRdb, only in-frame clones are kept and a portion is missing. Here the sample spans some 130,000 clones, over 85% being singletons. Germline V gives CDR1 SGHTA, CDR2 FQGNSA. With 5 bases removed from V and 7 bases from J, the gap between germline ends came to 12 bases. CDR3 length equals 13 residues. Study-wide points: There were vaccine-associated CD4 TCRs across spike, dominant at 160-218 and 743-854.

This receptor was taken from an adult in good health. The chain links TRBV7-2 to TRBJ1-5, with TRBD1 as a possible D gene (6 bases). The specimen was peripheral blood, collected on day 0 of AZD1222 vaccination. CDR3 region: CASSPGTNQPQHF. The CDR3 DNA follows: TGTGCCAGCAGCCCCGGGACAAACCAGCCCCAGCATTTT. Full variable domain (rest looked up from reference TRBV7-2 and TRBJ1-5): GAGVSQSPSNKVTEKGKDVELRCDPISGHTALYWYRQSLGQGLEFLIYFQGNSAPDKSGLPSDRFSAERTGGSVSTLTIQRTQQEDSAVYLCASSPGTNQPQHFGDGTRLSIL.